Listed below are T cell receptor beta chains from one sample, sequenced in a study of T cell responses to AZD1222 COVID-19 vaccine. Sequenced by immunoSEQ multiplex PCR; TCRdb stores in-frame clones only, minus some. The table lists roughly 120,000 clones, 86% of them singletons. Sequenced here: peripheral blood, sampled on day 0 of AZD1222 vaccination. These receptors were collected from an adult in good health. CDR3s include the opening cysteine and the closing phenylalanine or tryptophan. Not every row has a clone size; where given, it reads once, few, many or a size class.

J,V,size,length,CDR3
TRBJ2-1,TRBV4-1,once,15,CASSQVYGTYNEQFF
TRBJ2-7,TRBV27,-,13,CASSFGLAYEQYF
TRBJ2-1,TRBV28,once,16,CASSSPTSGAYNEQFF
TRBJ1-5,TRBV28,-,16,CASSLNPRASAEPQHF
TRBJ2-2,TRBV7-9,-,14,CASSLSGGAGELFF
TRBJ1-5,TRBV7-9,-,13,CASSLPGIQPQHF
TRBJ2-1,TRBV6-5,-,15,CASSYSGMGGNEQFF
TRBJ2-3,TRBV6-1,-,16,CASSESVAGAVDTQYF
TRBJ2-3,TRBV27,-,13,CASRAGDSPFRYF
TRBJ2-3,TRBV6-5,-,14,CASSRTGLGDTQYF
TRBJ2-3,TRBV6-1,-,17,CASSDLNRGGGTDTQYF
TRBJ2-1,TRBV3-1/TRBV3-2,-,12,CASSREINEQFF
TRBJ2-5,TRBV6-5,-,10,CASSQETQYF
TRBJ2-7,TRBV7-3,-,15,CASSSGRAGSYEQYF
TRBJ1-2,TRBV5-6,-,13,CASSLSAGDGYTF
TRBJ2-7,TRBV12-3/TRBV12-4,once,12,CASSYTGLEQYF
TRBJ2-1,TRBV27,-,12,CASSLEGREQFF
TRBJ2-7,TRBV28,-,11,CASSLRGEQYF
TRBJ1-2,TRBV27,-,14,CASSVLGVGYGYTF
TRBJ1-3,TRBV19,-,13,CASRQLSGNTIYF
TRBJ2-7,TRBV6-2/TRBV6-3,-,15,CASSYFGGLSYEQYF
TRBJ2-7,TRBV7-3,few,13,CASSSTGYGEQYF
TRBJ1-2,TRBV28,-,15,CASRLMTGATYGYTF
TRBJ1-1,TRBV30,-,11,CAWSQSKEAFF
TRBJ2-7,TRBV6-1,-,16,CASSEALMRGGYEQYF
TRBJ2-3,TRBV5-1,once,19,CASSLGTSGSPGYTDTQYF
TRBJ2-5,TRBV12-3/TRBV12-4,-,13,CASVSAFQETQYF
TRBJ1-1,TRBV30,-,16,CAWSMGGPSRRTEAFF
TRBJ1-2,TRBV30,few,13,CAWSVGRSYGYTF
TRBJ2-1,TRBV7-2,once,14,CASAFPGGPNEQFF
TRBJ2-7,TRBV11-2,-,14,CASSFSRGSYEQYF
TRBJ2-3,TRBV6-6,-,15,CASSYTRQGADTQYF
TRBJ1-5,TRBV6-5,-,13,CAATRGGGQPQHF
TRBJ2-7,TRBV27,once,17,CASSLGAGPKVSYEQYF
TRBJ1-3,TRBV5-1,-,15,CASSRDGGPRNTIYF
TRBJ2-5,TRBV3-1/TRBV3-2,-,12,CASSPPVGTQYF
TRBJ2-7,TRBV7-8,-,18,CASSLAPGLVGTAYEQYF
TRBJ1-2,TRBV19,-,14,CASSTQVTGYGYTF
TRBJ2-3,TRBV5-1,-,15,CASNMIGTGTDTQYF
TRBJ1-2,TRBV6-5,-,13,CASSSGGHYGYTF
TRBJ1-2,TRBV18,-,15,CASSRDSSANYGYTF
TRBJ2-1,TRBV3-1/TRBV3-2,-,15,CASSHWGQNKYEQFF
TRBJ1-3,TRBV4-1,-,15,CASSQPAGRGNTIYF